Sequencing of this T cell receptor beta chain was carried out in a study of technical replicates of blood from a handful of donors. Method: immunoSEQ multiplex PCR; TCRdb's copy keeps in-frame clones and lacks some. This sample yields roughly 80,000 clones, of which more than 85% are seen a single time; 0.41% belongs to the top ten. The sample was T cells isolated from PBMCs. The sequence derives from a human donor in good health.

In DNA form, the CDR3 reads TGTGCCAGCAGCTTAAGGGCAGGGCCCTCCTACGAGCAGTACTTC. It specifies CASSLRAGPSYEQYF. This chain links TRBV7-3 with TRBJ2-7; weak D call: TRBD1 (5 bases). V shed 1 base and J shed 0 bases, with 10 bases lying between them. Germline-derived CDR1 and CDR2 are SGHTA and FQGTGA. The CDR3 loop spans 15 amino acids.